This entry lists 29 T cell receptor beta chains sequenced from one sample in a study of blood T cell repertoires in COVID-19. The method was immunoSEQ multiplex PCR; TCRdb's version includes in-frame clones alone and lacks a portion of them. The sample comprises 150,000 to 200,000 clones, approximately 80% of which are singletons, and approximately 13% rests with the top ten. Sequences were obtained from peripheral blood. Receptor source: an elderly woman with acute or convalescent COVID-19.

V usage is TRBV5-4 and J usage is TRBJ2-7, with D possibly being TRBD1 (5 bases). Germline V gene lookup returns CDR1 SGHNT and CDR2 YYREEE (reference sequence). V lost 3 bases and J lost 3, with 7 bases in between. This CDR3 region has 12 residues. Here the CDR3 reads CASSSRGYEQYF. Here the CDR3 DNA reads TGTGCCAGCAGCTCTAGGGGCTACGAGCAGTACTTC.

V gene TRBV7-2 combines with J gene TRBJ2-3; 10 bases match TRBD2. With 1 base clipped from V and 6 bases from J, the junction kept 4 bases outside the gene matches. CDR1 and CDR2 (germline): SGHTA, FQGNSA. The CDR3 loop spans 15 amino acids. CDR3 region: CASSLVSGGADTQYF. The CDR3 region has the DNA TGTGCCAGCAGCTTAGTCAGCGGGGGGGCGGATACGCAGTATTTT.

This rearrangement joins TRBV5-1 to TRBJ2-3; 11 bases agree with TRBD2. V shed 4 bases, J shed 4 bases, and the junction held 5 bases outside the gene matches. CDR3 length equals 15 residues. In germline, CDR1 is SGHRS, CDR2 YFSETQ. The CDR3 sequence is CASSKTSGSPDTQYF. CDR3 sequence (DNA): TGCGCCAGCAGCAAAACTAGCGGGAGCCCAGATACGCAGTATTTT.

A few counts support this clone. The CDR3 protein is CASADRTVESPLHF. CDR3 coding DNA: TGTGCCAGCGCTGATAGGACAGTTGAATCACCCCTCCACTTT. The V call is TRBV6-5, the J call TRBJ1-6; the D gene is possibly TRBD1 (6 bases). V shed 8 bases and J shed 10 bases, with 18 bases lying between them. The V gene's germline CDR1 is MNHEY and CDR2 SVGAGI. The CDR3 has 14 amino acids.

This clone was seen only a few times. In DNA, the CDR3 is TGTGCCAGCAGTTATGTGACAGGAGAGCGTCAGCCCCAGCATTTT. Translating it yields CASSYVTGERQPQHF. The rearrangement links TRBV6-6 to TRBJ1-5; tentative D call: TRBD1 (6 bases). V gave up 3 bases and J gave up 6 bases, with 15 bases separating them. Germline lookup yields CDR1 MNHNY and CDR2 SVGAGI (reference sequence). The CDR3 contains 15 residues.

This chain uses TRBV23-1 with TRBJ2-7; D possibly corresponds to TRBD2 (5 bases). TRBV23-1 is treated as an ORF (open reading frame) with a function not yet certain. This CDR3 comprises 14 residues. The V end lost 3 bases, the J end lost 4 bases, and 13 bases lay between the germline ends. The CDR3 here is CASSHRSRDYEQYF. CDR3 bases: TGCGCCAGCAGTCACCGATCGAGGGATTACGAGCAGTACTTC.

The J gene is TRBJ1-5, the V gene TRBV2, with a tentative D call TRBD1 (5 bases). Germline loops: CDR1 SNHLY, CDR2 FYNNEI. The CDR3 extends over 16 amino acids. Trimming removed 3 bases at V and 7 bases at J, with 19 bases between. CDR3 loop: CASSDLGGGLDQPQHF. The CDR3 bases are TGTGCCAGCAGTGATCTCGGGGGGGGGTTAGACCAGCCCCAGCATTTT.

The genes are TRBV7-2 and TRBJ2-7, with 8 bases that match TRBD2. The CDR3 runs to 14 residues. V was clipped by 3 bases and J by 1 base; unmatched bases: 2. In germline, CDR1 is SGHTA, CDR2 FQGNSA. The DNA for the CDR3 is TGTGCCAGCAGCTTTCTAGCGGGTTCCTACGAGCAGTACTTC. Protein: CASSFLAGSYEQYF.

V gene TRBV4-1 combines with J gene TRBJ1-2, with TRBD1 as a possible D gene (6 bases). Germline V gene sequence: CDR1 MGHRA, CDR2 YSYEKL. V was trimmed by 1 base and J by 8 bases, leaving 20 bases between them. The CDR3 covers 16 residues. CDR3 in amino acids: CASSQGVGGGSRGYTF. The CDR3 DNA sequence: TGCGCCAGCAGCCAAGGAGTAGGGGGTGGTAGTAGGGGCTACACCTTC.

The gene calls are TRBV4-2 and TRBJ2-7; D is undetermined. Germline lookup yields CDR1 LGHNA and CDR2 YNFKEQ. The CDR3 covers 15 residues. V lost 3 bases, J lost 3 bases, and 15 bases lay in between. The CDR3 DNA reads TGTGCCAGCAGCCACGAGACGCAGGCACGCTACGAGCAGTACTTC. Translation: CASSHETQARYEQYF.

The rearrangement uses TRBV29-1 and TRBJ1-4; no definite D call. V lost 0 bases and J 10 bases, leaving 9 bases between the germline ends. Germline lookup yields CDR1 SQVTM and CDR2 ANQGSEA. This CDR3 region has 12 residues. The CDR3 protein is CSVEDLGRKLFF. The CDR3 DNA reads TGCAGCGTTGAAGATCTAGGCAGAAAACTGTTTTTT.

There are a few counts of this clone. The chain employs TRBV6-2 or TRBV6-3 and TRBJ2-3; TRBD2 agrees at 7 bases. CDR1 and CDR2 (germline): MNHEY, SVGEGT. The V and J ends lost 7 bases and 1 base, in that order; junction bases with no gene match: 14. The CDR3 has 17 residues. The CDR3 loop is CASTPAPTGGRTDTQYF. The CDR3 coding sequence is TGTGCCAGCACCCCCGCCCCCACGGGGGGTCGCACAGATACGCAGTATTTT.

The chain couples TRBV27 to TRBJ1-6; 8 bases line up with TRBD1. The germline V gene encodes CDR1 MNHEY and CDR2 SMNVEV (reference sequence). The CDR3 covers 15 residues. J lost 7 bases, V lost 5 bases, and 7 bases had no gene match. The CDR3 reads CASSLIQGVNSPLHF. The CDR3 nucleotides are TGTGCCAGCAGTCTAATACAGGGGGTCAATTCACCCCTCCACTTT.

J is TRBJ2-7 and V is TRBV18; 9 nucleotides match TRBD1. V trimming: 3 bases; J trimming: 1 base; junction bases outside the gene matches: 4. The germline CDR1 and CDR2 sequences are KGHSH and LQKENI. The CDR3 has 15 amino acids. CDR3 loop: CASSPGTGLSYEQYF. In nucleotides, the CDR3 is TGTGCCAGCTCACCCGGGACAGGGTTATCCTACGAGCAGTACTTC.

Only a few counts were recorded for this clone. The chain employs TRBV11-2 and TRBJ2-2, with 8 bases matching TRBD2. The ends lost 4 bases at V and 6 bases at J; junction bases unmatched: 10. Germline assignment: CDR1 SGHAT and CDR2 FQNNGV. This CDR3 has 16 residues. CDR3 in amino acids: CASSSNSGARAGELFF. CDR3 coding DNA: TGTGCCAGCAGCTCAAATAGCGGGGCCAGGGCCGGGGAGCTGTTTTTT.

The J gene is TRBJ1-1, the V gene TRBV30; no clear D gene. V was trimmed by 0 bases and J by 6 bases, leaving 17 bases between them. Germline lookup yields CDR1 GTSNPN and CDR2 SVGIG (reference sequence). The CDR3 length is 15 residues. The CDR3 loop reads CAWSVLEGGRAEAFF. The CDR3 DNA reads as TGTGCCTGGAGTGTATTGGAGGGAGGGAGGGCTGAAGCTTTCTTT.

The V call is TRBV19, the J call TRBJ1-6, with D possibly TRBD1 on 5 matching bases. This CDR3 is 13 amino acids long. Per the germline V gene, CDR1 is LNHDA and CDR2 is SQIVND (reference sequence). V was cut by 8 bases and J by 7 bases, with 12 bases left in between. The CDR3 here is CASAGTSNSPLHF. The CDR3 coding sequence is TGTGCCAGTGCCGGGACTTCGAATTCACCCCTCCACTTT.

The sample holds a few counts of this clone. The V gene is TRBV30, the J gene TRBJ1-6; tentatively, D is TRBD1 (6 bases). The CDR3 loop spans 13 amino acids. Trimming stripped 4 bases from V and 7 bases from J, with 11 bases between. In germline, CDR1 is GTSNPN, CDR2 SVGIG (reference sequence). The CDR3 spells CAWNREGNSPLHF. DNA of the CDR3: TGTGCCTGGAACAGGGAGGGGAATTCACCCCTCCACTTT.

This clone was recorded only once. The chain combines TRBV5-1 with TRBJ1-1; no clear D gene. Trimming pared 3 bases from V and 7 bases from J, leaving 16 bases between. CDR3 length: 14 residues. Germline V gives CDR1 SGHRS, CDR2 YFSETQ. The CDR3 region is CASSSPGRGNEAFF. The CDR3 DNA reads as TGCGCCAGCAGCTCTCCCGGGCGCGGGAATGAAGCTTTCTTT.

The V and J genes are TRBV20-1 and TRBJ2-3; no clear D. The V end lost 3 bases, the J end lost 4 bases, and 5 bases lay between the germline ends. Germline V gene data show CDR1 as DFQATT and CDR2 as SNEGSKA (reference sequence). This CDR3 contains 11 residues. DNA for the CDR3: TGCAGTGCTAGGAGGCCAGATACGCAGTATTTT. Amino acid sequence: CSARRPDTQYF.

This rearrangement joins TRBV2 to TRBJ1-1; D is uncertain. Germline lookup yields CDR1 SNHLY and CDR2 FYNNEI. V was shortened by 6 bases and J by 3 bases, with 11 bases between the two germline ends. The CDR3 length is 13 residues. The CDR3 region is CASRTRRDTEAFF. In nucleotides, the CDR3 is TGTGCCAGCAGGACCCGGAGGGACACTGAAGCTTTCTTT.

The chain carries TRBV12-3 or TRBV12-4 and TRBJ2-7; TRBD1 agrees at 7 bases. This CDR3 is built from 13 residues. V shed 6 bases and J 1 base; nucleotides not matched to a gene: 3. The CDR3 protein is CASSTGASYEQYF. The DNA of the CDR3 is TGTGCCAGCAGCACAGGGGCGTCCTACGAGCAGTACTTC.

This chain connects TRBV23-1 to TRBJ1-1; perhaps TRBD1 as D (6 bases). TRBV23-1 is an open reading frame whose function is uncertain. The CDR3 is 13 amino acids. V was trimmed by 6 bases and J by 7 bases, leaving 15 bases between them. The DNA for the CDR3 is TGCGCCAGCAGCCGGGACAACCGATGTGAAGCTTTCTTT. The encoded protein is CASSRDNRCEAFF.

The chain couples TRBV6-5 to TRBJ1-2; the D gene is possibly TRBD1 (6 bases). The V gene's germline CDR1 is MNHEY and CDR2 SVGAGI. This CDR3 region has 15 residues. Trimming pared 7 bases from V and 2 bases from J, leaving 17 bases between. The CDR3 spells CASTYVQGANYGYTF. The DNA for the CDR3 is TGTGCCAGCACCTACGTACAGGGAGCCAACTATGGCTACACCTTC.

The rearrangement joins TRBV21-1 to TRBJ1-1. TRBV21-1 is described as a pseudogene. The CDR3 has 14 amino acids. The CDR3 spells CASSKRGGGTEAFF. The DNA for the CDR3 is TGTGCCAGCAGCAAACGGGGAGGAGGGACTGAAGCTTTCTTT.

V and J are TRBV7-2 and TRBJ2-5, with D possibly TRBD2 on 7 matching bases. The V end was cut by 1 base, the J end by 5 bases, with 14 bases between. The CDR3 loop spans 15 amino acids. CDR1 is SGHTA and CDR2 is FQGNSA in the germline V gene. The CDR3 sequence: CASSLGGGGGETQYF. In nucleotides, the CDR3 is TGTGCCAGCAGCTTAGGAGGGGGGGGAGGCGAGACCCAGTACTTC.

The V gene is TRBV14, the J gene TRBJ1-2, with 8 nucleotides matching TRBD1. There are 16 residues in the CDR3. Looked up from germline, CDR1 is SGHDN and CDR2 is FVKESK. V lost 0 bases and J lost 2; bases outside the gene matches: 5. The DNA of the CDR3 is TGTGCCAGCAGCCAAGAGCACAGGGGGGCAAACTATGGCTACACCTTC. Its translation is CASSQEHRGANYGYTF.

This clone appeared a single time. The gene calls are TRBV5-1 and TRBJ2-1, with a possible D match to TRBD2 (6 bases). The V gene's germline CDR1 is SGHRS and CDR2 YFSETQ. The CDR3 totals 15 residues. V shed 0 bases and J shed 8 bases, with 15 bases lying between them. The CDR3 spells CASSLAAATGDEQFF. The CDR3 DNA follows: TGCGCCAGCAGCTTGGCGGCAGCCACGGGGGATGAGCAGTTCTTC.

This clone occurred a few times. This chain links TRBV12-5 with TRBJ2-1; no definite D call. V was pared by 3 bases and J by 9 bases, with 15 bases between. CDR3 size: 14 residues. CDR1 and CDR2 (germline): LGHNT, FRNRAP. The CDR3 sequence: CASGLSPMPAEQFF. DNA for the CDR3: TGTGCTAGTGGTTTAAGCCCAATGCCCGCTGAGCAGTTCTTC. Full variable domain (rest looked up from reference TRBV12-5 and TRBJ2-1): DARVTQTPRHKVTEMGQEVTMRCQPILGHNTVFWYRQTMMQGLELLAYFRNRAPLDDSGMPKDRFSAEMPDATLATLKIQPSEPRDSAVYFCASGLSPMPAEQFFGPGTRLTVL.